Presented here are 2 T cell receptor beta chains from one specimen sequenced in a study of blood T cell repertoires in COVID-19. This table comes from immunoSEQ multiplex PCR, and its TCRdb copy is limited to in-frame clones, with some not included. The table lists 300,000 or so clones, over 70% of them singletons. The sequenced sample consisted of peripheral blood. These receptors were taken from a woman in her forties or fifties with acute or convalescent COVID-19.

The rearrangement uses TRBV19 and TRBJ2-7; 9 bases match TRBD1. Germline loops: CDR1 LNHDA, CDR2 SQIVND (reference sequence). The CDR3 is 15 amino acids. J lost 2 bases, V lost 5 bases, and 7 bases had no gene match. Here the CDR3 reads CASSPWGQGAYEQYF. CDR3 sequence (DNA): TGTGCCAGTAGTCCTTGGGGACAGGGAGCCTACGAGCAGTACTTC. Looking up the rest from reference TRBV19 and TRBJ2-7 gives the full variable domain: DGGITQSPKYLFRKEGQNVTLSCEQNLNHDAMYWYRQDPGQGLRLIYYSQIVNDFQKGDIAEGYSVSREKKESFPLTVTSAQKNPTAFYLCASSPWGQGAYEQYFGPGTRLTVT.

The V and J genes are TRBV4-2 and TRBJ2-7; a possible D gene is TRBD1 (6 bases). The CDR3 runs 15 residues. From germline, CDR1 is LGHNA and CDR2 YNFKEQ. The V gene lost 4 bases and the J gene lost 3 bases, with 16 bases spanning the gap. The CDR3 DNA follows: TGTGCCAGCAGCCCCGGGGCAGGGGAGTACTACGAGCAGTACTTC. It yields the protein CASSPGAGEYYEQYF.